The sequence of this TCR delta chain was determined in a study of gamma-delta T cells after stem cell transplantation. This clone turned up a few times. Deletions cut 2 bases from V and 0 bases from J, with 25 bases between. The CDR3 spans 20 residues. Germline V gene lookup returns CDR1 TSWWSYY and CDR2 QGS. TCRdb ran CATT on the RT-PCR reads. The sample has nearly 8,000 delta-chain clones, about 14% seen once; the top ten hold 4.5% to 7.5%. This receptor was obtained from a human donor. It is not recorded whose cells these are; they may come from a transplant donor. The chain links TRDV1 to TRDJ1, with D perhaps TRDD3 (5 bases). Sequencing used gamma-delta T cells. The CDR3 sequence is CALGEDTTGRRVSYTDKLIF. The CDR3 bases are TGTGCTCTTGGGGAAGATACTACGGGTCGACGGGTCTCGTACACCGATAAACTCATCTTT.